This TCR beta chain originates from a study of control samples from healthy donors and cancer patients. TCRdb's copy holds only in-frame clones and misses some; the assay was immunoSEQ multiplex PCR. Of tens of thousands of clones listed, over 85% were seen once; the top ten hold about 5.5%. This CDR3 has 15 amino acids. Germline V CDR1 and CDR2: SGHNT, YENEEA. Trimming stripped 5 bases from V and 1 base from J, with 11 bases between. This receptor was taken from a man aged 50 to 60 in good health. This chain links TRBV11-3 with TRBJ2-2; D is unresolved. The material sequenced was blood. The CDR3 DNA reads TGTGCCAGCAGCGCAAGAGCTTTGAACACCGGGGAGCTGTTTTTT. Its protein product is CASSARALNTGELFF.